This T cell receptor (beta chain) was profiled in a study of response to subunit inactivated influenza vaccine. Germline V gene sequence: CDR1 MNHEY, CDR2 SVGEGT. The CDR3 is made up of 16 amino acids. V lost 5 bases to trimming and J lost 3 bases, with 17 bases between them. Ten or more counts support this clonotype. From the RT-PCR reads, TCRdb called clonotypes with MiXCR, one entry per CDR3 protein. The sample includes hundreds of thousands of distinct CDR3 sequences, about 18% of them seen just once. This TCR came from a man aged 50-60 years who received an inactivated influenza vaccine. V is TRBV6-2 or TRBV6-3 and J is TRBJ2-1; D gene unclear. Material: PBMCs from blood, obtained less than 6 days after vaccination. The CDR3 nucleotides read TGTGCCAGCAGTACTACACAGTGGGGTGGCTACAATGAGCAGTTCTTC. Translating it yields CASSTTQWGGYNEQFF.